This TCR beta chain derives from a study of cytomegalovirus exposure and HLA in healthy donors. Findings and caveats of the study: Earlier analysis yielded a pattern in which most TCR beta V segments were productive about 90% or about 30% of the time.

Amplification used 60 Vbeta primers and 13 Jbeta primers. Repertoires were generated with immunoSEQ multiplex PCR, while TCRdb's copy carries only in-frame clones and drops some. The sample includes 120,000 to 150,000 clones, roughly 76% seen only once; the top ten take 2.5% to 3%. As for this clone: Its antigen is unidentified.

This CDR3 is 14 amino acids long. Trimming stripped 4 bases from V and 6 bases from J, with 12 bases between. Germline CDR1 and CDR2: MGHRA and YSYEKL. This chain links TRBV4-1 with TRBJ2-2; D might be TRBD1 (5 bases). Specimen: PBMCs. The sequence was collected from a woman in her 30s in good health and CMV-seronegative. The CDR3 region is CASSLRQGPGELFF. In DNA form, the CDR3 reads TGCGCCAGCAGCCTAAGGCAGGGTCCCGGGGAGCTGTTTTTT.